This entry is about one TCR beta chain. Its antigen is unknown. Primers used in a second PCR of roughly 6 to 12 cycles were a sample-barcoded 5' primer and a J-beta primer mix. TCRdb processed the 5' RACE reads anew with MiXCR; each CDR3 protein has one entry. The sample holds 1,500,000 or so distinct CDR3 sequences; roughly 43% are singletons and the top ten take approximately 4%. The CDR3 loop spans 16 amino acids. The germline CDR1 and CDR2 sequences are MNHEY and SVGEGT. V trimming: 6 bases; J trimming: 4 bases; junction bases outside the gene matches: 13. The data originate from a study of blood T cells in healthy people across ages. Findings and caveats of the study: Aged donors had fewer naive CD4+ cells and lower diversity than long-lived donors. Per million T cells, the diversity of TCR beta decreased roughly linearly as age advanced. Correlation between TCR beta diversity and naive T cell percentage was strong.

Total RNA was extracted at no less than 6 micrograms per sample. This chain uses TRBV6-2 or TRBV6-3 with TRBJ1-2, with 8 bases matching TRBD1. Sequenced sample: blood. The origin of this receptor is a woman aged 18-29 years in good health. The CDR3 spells CASRDRTGRRVYGYTF. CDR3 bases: TGTGCCAGCAGAGACCGGACAGGGCGGCGTGTCTATGGCTACACCTTC.